This note documents a single T cell receptor (beta chain) sequence. The method was immunoSEQ multiplex PCR; TCRdb's version includes in-frame clones alone and lacks a portion of them. The sample includes fewer than 120,000 clones, 70% to 90% of them seen just once. CDR3 size: 13 residues. V lost 10 bases to trimming and J lost 3 bases, with 13 bases between them. Germline V CDR1 and CDR2: SNHLY, FYNNEI. This record comes from a study of cytomegalovirus exposure and HLA in healthy donors. In the study overall: It was reported in a later analysis that the same platform had been used for the 120 or so validation repertoires as for the 666 first-cohort repertoires.

This TCR was sampled from a woman between 25 and 40 years old in good health and CMV-seropositive. The sequencing sample was made of PBMCs. J is TRBJ2-4 and V is TRBV2; D might be TRBD2 (5 bases). The CDR3 sequence is CATLGSDKNIQYF. The CDR3, as DNA: TGTGCCACCCTGGGGAGTGACAAAAACATTCAGTACTTC. Based on the CDR3 plus reference TRBV2 and TRBJ2-4, the full variable domain is EPEVTQTPSHQVTQMGQEVILRCVPISNHLYFYWYRQILGQKVEFLVSFYNNEISEKSEIFDDQFSVERPDGSNFTLKIRSTKLEDSAMYFCATLGSDKNIQYFGAGTRLSVL.